This T cell receptor (beta chain) was recorded in a study of OX40 agonist ivuxolimab in advanced cancers. Findings and limits, study-wide: The antigen specificity of the peripheral T cells (those that were expanded) was not determined.

This clone was observed a single time. Its antigen is not known. The CDR3 runs to 14 residues. V lost 4 bases, J lost 3 bases, and 7 bases stayed unmatched. Germline V lookup: CDR1 GTSNPN, CDR2 SVGIG (reference sequence). Sequenced by immunoSEQ multiplex PCR; TCRdb stores in-frame clones only, minus some. The data hold tens of thousands of clones, with 82% observed a single time. The TCR was taken from an adult with an advanced solid tumor such as melanoma, head and neck, liver or kidney cancer. The sequencing here drew on CD4+ or CD8+ T cells sorted from blood, taken in a trial of the OX40 agonist ivuxolimab. The chain joins TRBV30 to TRBJ2-7; 9 bases map to TRBD1. This chain's CDR3 is CAWIKRTGDYEQYF. The CDR3 DNA follows: TGTGCCTGGATTAAGAGGACAGGGGACTACGAGCAGTACTTC.